The clone carrying this T cell receptor beta chain was observed many times. Its matching antigen is unknown. This CDR3 has 15 amino acids. V shed 6 bases and J shed 4 bases, with 18 bases lying between them. Germline values: CDR1 SGHAT, CDR2 FQNNGV. In TCRdb, the 5' RACE reads were re-called with MiXCR into one record per CDR3 protein. This sample has 20,000 to 30,000 distinct CDR3 sequences, with just under 9% found just once. This record belongs to a study of spatial heterogeneity in lung cancer. Study in general: There were consistently more beta-chain sequences detected than alpha-chain sequences.

Time point described: sample taken at primary tumor resection. There were 72 donors, all of them untreated patients with early-stage non-small cell lung cancer. The sequenced material consisted of unsorted whole RNA from tumor, nontumor lung or frozen PBMC. General study findings and limits: The study estimated around 7.2% alpha and more than 12% beta chain coverage of tumor T cells. In tumors, expanded intratumoral alpha and beta TCR counts tracked mutation counts.

The source of this sequence is a male donor with early-stage non-small cell lung cancer. The specimen was lung tumor tissue, collected at surgery. V usage is TRBV11-2 and J usage is TRBJ2-5, with a weak D call TRBD1 (6 bases). DNA of the CDR3: TGTGCCAGCAGAGGCGCAGGGGCAGGAGGAGAGACCCAGTACTTC. Its protein is CASRGAGAGGETQYF.